The T cell receptor beta chain described here comes from a study of T-cell memory formation after mild COVID-19 (dated by TCRdb to the early 2020s). With respect to the entire study: TCR sequence clusters from the two donors were found to be largely donor specific. Two young, previously healthy adult volunteers, one female and one male, were included in the cohort. In a couple of donors, T-cell clones that expanded and contracted after mild COVID-19 were tracked by sequencing TCRalpha and TCRbeta repertoires over time. On the study overall, not on this receptor specifically: The detection of some responding clones in pre-infection memory suggests that pre-existing cross-reactive memory T cells joined the SARS-CoV-2 response. Only a couple of mild cases were covered by the study, and larger cohorts that include severe cases with pre-infection samples were considered necessary. Contracting CD4+ clones were found mainly in CM and EM memory subsets, while CD8+ clones were enriched in EMRA. Balanced CD4/CD8 phenotypes were observed for clones contracting from day 15 to 85, whereas a bias towards CD4+ was observed for a second wave of clones expanding from day 15 to 37. SARS-CoV-2 specificity of the second-wave clones peaking on day 37 was not confirmed.

Sequenced using an Illumina NovaSeq 6000. cDNA libraries for TCRalpha and TCRbeta were prepared by 5'RACE using constant-segment primers, with sample barcodes and unique molecular identifiers added. RNA was extracted from every sample with Trizol reagent. The libraries were amplified in two PCR steps, and the second step added a second sample barcode and Illumina TruSeq adapters. Sequencing of libraries was performed on an Illumina NovaSeq with 2 x 150 bp paired-end reads. The authors processed their data as follows. With migec v1.2.7, reads were demultiplexed and then collapsed into UMI-guided consensus sequences. Using mixcr v2.1.11, UMI consensuses were aligned to TRA and TRB V and J templates and then assembled into clonotypes. Expanded or contracted clonotypes were those called significant by both edgeR and NoisET, with noise models trained on biological replicates. For edgeR calls, the thresholds were a false discovery rate-adjusted p below 0.01 and a log2 fold-change of 1. As an exploratory analysis of dynamics, PCA with hierarchical clustering was applied to max-normalized trajectories of the 1000 most abundant clonotypes. Separately sequenced CD4+ and CD8+ repertoires were used to assign a CD4 or CD8 phenotype to each responding clone. TCRdb applied fastp at Q25 and MiXCR to the public reads, then kept only in-frame beta chains. CDR3 protein sequences are deduplicated, and each keeps its most common genes and DNA. The V and J calls and clone size are TCRdb's, not the authors'. A total of 150,000 to 200,000 distinct CDR3 sequences appear in this sample, roughly 17% of them only once. The ten largest clones take up 2% to 2.5% of the sample.

Ficoll-Paque density gradient centrifugation was the method used to isolate PBMCs. There are a few counts of this clonotype. No cognate antigen has been identified for it. Per-base quality was not reported, and no clone a single base away is much larger than it. V and J are truncated by 4 bases and 3 bases respectively, leaving an intervening sequence of 21 bases. The germline V gene (reference sequence) sets CDR1 to SEHNR and CDR2 to FQNEAQ. Including the terminal cysteine and phenylalanine, the CDR3 comprises 17 residues. Just CDR3 DNA is preserved here, 51 bases in frame from base 1. The V gene is TRBV7-9 and the J gene is TRBJ2-5; the D gene is possibly TRBD1 or TRBD2, with 5 bases matching each. This TCR was recovered from an adult woman who had mild COVID-19 (a few samples of this study predate the infection). The sample titles of this study are shuffled in the database, so cell type and time point are left out; the donor was told from shared clones. The sequenced material came from PBMCs or a T cell subset sorted from them (not recorded which). The CDR3 corresponds to CASSYTPRTRREETQYF. At the DNA level, the sequence is TGTGCCAGCAGCTATACCCCTAGGACTCGCAGGGAAGAGACCCAGTACTTC.